What follows are 16 T cell receptor beta chains derived from one specimen sequenced in a study of blood T cells in healthy people across ages. Through a sample-barcoded 5' primer and a J-beta primer mix, a second PCR was run for about 6 to 11 cycles. Using its own MiXCR run on the 5' RACE reads, TCRdb lists one record per CDR3 protein. The sample holds 700,000 to 850,000 distinct CDR3 sequences; roughly 50% are singletons and the top ten take roughly 40%. Material for sequencing was blood. The source is a man older than 75 in good health.

This sequence joins TRBV10-3 and TRBJ2-4; 7 nucleotides align to TRBD1. TRBJ2-5 matches the DNA end more closely, so the J call is doubtful. The CDR3 spans 14 residues. Germline V gene data show CDR1 as ENHRY and CDR2 as SYGVKD. CDR3 amino acids: CAISETGQQETQYF. Written as DNA, the CDR3 is TGTGCCATCAGTGAGACGGGACAGCAAGAGACCCAGTACTTC.

The chain couples TRBV28 to TRBJ2-7; 9 bases map to TRBD2. The CDR3 totals 15 residues. Germline V gives CDR1 MDHEN, CDR2 SYDVKM. The J segment lost 2 bases and the V segment lost 4 bases, leaving 6 bases of the junction unmatched. The CDR3 here is CASSSGTSWAYEQYF. The CDR3, as DNA: TGTGCCAGCAGTTCGGGGACTAGCTGGGCCTACGAGCAGTACTTC.

This clonotype came up a few times. The J gene is TRBJ1-5, the V gene TRBV12-3 or TRBV12-4; D not resolved. V was clipped by 4 bases and J by 9 bases, with 19 bases between them. This CDR3 comprises 15 residues. DNA of the CDR3: TGTGCCAGCAGTTATGAGGTGCCCGATATAGGGCCCCAGCATTTT. It codes for CASSYEVPDIGPQHF.

This clonotype was detected a few times. The CDR3 sequence: CSAARGAASTDTQYF. As DNA, the CDR3 is TGCAGTGCAGCTAGGGGGGCGGCTAGCACAGATACGCAGTATTTT. The V gene is TRBV20-1, the J gene TRBJ2-3, with D tentatively TRBD1 or TRBD2 (6 bases each). The CDR3 runs to 15 residues. The V end was cut by 6 bases, the J end by 0 bases, with 16 bases between. Per the germline V gene, CDR1 is DFQATT and CDR2 is SNEGSKA (reference sequence).

V and J are TRBV27 and TRBJ2-7; the match to TRBD1 covers 10 bases. J gave up 6 bases and V 5 bases, and 7 bases lay outside the gene matches. Germline assignment: CDR1 MNHEY and CDR2 SMNVEV (reference sequence). This CDR3 is built from 14 residues. CDR3 amino acids: CASSAGQGSGEQYF. CDR3 sequence (DNA): TGTGCCAGCAGTGCGGGACAGGGGTCGGGCGAGCAGTACTTC.

This clonotype has just one count. V usage is TRBV7-9 and J usage is TRBJ2-3; D not certain. V gave up 3 bases and J gave up 0 bases, with 7 bases separating them. The germline V gene encodes CDR1 SEHNR and CDR2 FQNEAQ (reference sequence). The CDR3 sequence is 14 residues long. The CDR3 DNA sequence: TGTGCCAGCAGCTTTAGTTCTAGCACAGATACGCAGTATTTT. Protein sequence: CASSFSSSTDTQYF.

This clonotype was counted between two and nine times. The genes are TRBV6-5 and TRBJ2-5; the match to TRBD2 covers 8 bases. This CDR3 has 16 residues. The ends lost 5 bases at V and 2 bases at J; junction bases unmatched: 10. Germline loops: CDR1 MNHEY, CDR2 SVGAGI. Here the CDR3 reads CASSRRGGRGQETQYF. In nucleotides, the CDR3 is TGTGCCAGCAGTCGTCGGGGGGGCCGAGGACAAGAGACCCAGTACTTC.

The V gene is TRBV7-3, the J gene TRBJ2-7; D gene uncertain. The J call may be incorrect, as the DNA end agrees better with TRBJ2-5. This CDR3 has 13 amino acids. Looked up from germline, CDR1 is SGHTA and CDR2 is FQGTGA. The CDR3 region is CASSPRASETQYF. CDR3 in DNA: TGTGCCAGCAGCCCCCGTGCGTCGGAGACCCAGTACTTC.

The V call is TRBV20-1, the J call TRBJ2-1; 9 positions match TRBD2. The CDR3 consists of 14 residues. V was clipped by 3 bases and J by 5 bases; unmatched bases: 5. Germline V gene sequence: CDR1 DFQATT, CDR2 SNEGSKA (reference sequence). In nucleotides, the CDR3 is TGCAGTGCTAGCGGGACTAGCTGGAACAATGAGCAGTTCTTC. This translates into CSASGTSWNNEQFF.

A single count supports this clonotype. This chain links TRBV20-1 with TRBJ2-1; maybe TRBD2 (6 bases). There are 19 residues in the CDR3. Germline-derived CDR1 and CDR2 are DFQATT and SNEGSKA (reference sequence). V was pared by 0 bases and J by 4 bases, with 25 bases between. The CDR3 nucleotides are TGCAGTGCTAGAGATGTCAATAGCGGAGCCCTTTCTGAGTACAATGAGCAGTTCTTC. Translated: CSARDVNSGALSEYNEQFF.

The genes are TRBV5-1 and TRBJ2-4, with 7 bases aligning to TRBD2. The last part of the DNA fits TRBJ2-7 better; the J call may be wrong. The germline gives CDR1 SGHRS, CDR2 YFSETQ. The CDR3 is 15 amino acids. The CDR3 DNA is TGCGCCAGCAGCCCCGGTGCTAGCGGAGTCTACGAGCAGTACTTC. This translates into CASSPGASGVYEQYF.

This clonotype was recorded a few times. The chain recombines TRBV6-5 with TRBJ2-3; 11 bases map to TRBD2. Looked up from germline, CDR1 is MNHEY and CDR2 is SVGAGI. There are 18 residues in the CDR3. Unmatched junction bases numbered 24, after V lost 5 bases and J lost 14 bases. The CDR3 sequence: CASSTRLAGSPAGRYAYF. The CDR3 DNA follows: TGTGCCAGCAGTACCCGACTAGCGGGGTCACCAGCGGGCCGATACGCGTATTTT.

The V call is TRBV20-1, the J call TRBJ2-1, with 13 bases aligning to TRBD2. The length of the CDR3 is 14 residues. The V and J ends lost 6 bases and 8 bases, in that order; junction bases with no gene match: 7. Germline V lookup: CDR1 DFQATT, CDR2 SNEGSKA (reference sequence). For the CDR3, the DNA is TGCAGTGCCAAACTAGCGGGAGGGTTCGATGAGCAGTTCTTC. This encodes CSAKLAGGFDEQFF.

This clonotype was observed at least ten times. The DNA of the CDR3 is TGCAGTGCTAGAGTGGGGCTAGCGGCCTCATCCTACAATGAGCAGTTCTTC. Translating gives CSARVGLAASSYNEQFF. The chain couples TRBV20-1 to TRBJ2-1; TRBD2 matches 7 bases. J lost 1 base, V lost 1 base, and 10 bases had no gene match. Looked up from germline, CDR1 is DFQATT and CDR2 is SNEGSKA (reference sequence). The CDR3 has 17 residues.

This chain links TRBV24-1 with TRBJ2-1; a possible D gene is TRBD2 (5 bases). The CDR3 length is 18 residues. Germline assignment: CDR1 KGHDR and CDR2 SFDVKD. The V end lost 4 bases, the J end lost 3 bases, and 21 bases lay between the germline ends. The CDR3 protein is CATSDHPFSIRGYNEQFF. The CDR3 DNA follows: TGTGCCACCAGTGACCATCCTTTTTCGATTCGGGGCTACAATGAGCAGTTCTTC.

This clonotype has just one count. The J gene is TRBJ2-5, the V gene TRBV18; D remains ambiguous. The CDR3 has 13 amino acids. CDR1 is KGHSH, CDR2 LQKENI, per germline. V dropped 2 bases and J dropped 9 bases, with 13 bases sitting between them. The CDR3 is CASSPDGNWAQYF. CDR3 bases: TGTGCCAGCTCACCAGACGGTAATTGGGCCCAGTACTTC. The full variable domain, completed using reference TRBV18 and TRBJ2-5, is NAGVMQNPRHLVRRRGQEARLRCSPMKGHSHVYWYRQLPEEGLKFMVYLQKENIIDESGMPKERFSAEFPKEGPSILRIQQVVRGDSAAYFCASSPDGNWAQYFGPGTRLLVL.